These T cell receptor beta chains were read from a single sample in a study of somatic mutations in cytotoxic T cells in rheumatoid arthritis. Sequencing used immunoSEQ multiplex PCR; TCRdb keeps in-frame clones, though not all of them. The profile covers some 30,000 clones, with around 90% appearing a single time and roughly 9.6% taken by the ten largest. The source material was CD8+ T cells sorted from blood. The receptors here all came from an adult with rheumatoid arthritis. Both conserved end residues are part of each CDR3. D genes are given only for firm matches. Clone size is stated in some rows and not others, as once, few, many or a class when expanded.

V: TRBV6-6; D: .; J: TRBJ1-2; size: .; CDR3: CASSYSTTDPNYGYTF; DNA: TGTGCCAGCAGTTACTCGACCACAGACCCTAACTATGGCTACACCTTC
V: TRBV7-9; D: .; J: TRBJ1-1; size: .; CDR3: CASSSTPGRGALNTEAFF; DNA: TGTGCCAGCAGCTCGACACCCGGACGAGGGGCCTTGAACACTGAAGCTTTCTTT
V: TRBV7-9; D: .; J: TRBJ2-5; size: .; CDR3: CASSRTVEETQYF; DNA: TGTGCCAGCAGCCGGACAGTCGAAGAGACCCAGTACTTC
V: TRBV2; D: TRBD2; J: TRBJ2-1; size: .; CDR3: CASSAPGLGDNEQFF; DNA: TGTGCCAGCAGTGCTCCGGGACTAGGGGACAATGAGCAGTTCTTC
V: TRBV19; D: .; J: TRBJ2-7; size: .; CDR3: CASSLGSSYEQYF; DNA: TGTGCCAGTAGTCTGGGTAGCTCCTACGAGCAGTACTTC
V: TRBV4-1; D: .; J: TRBJ1-1; size: .; CDR3: CASSQDPTMNTEAFF; DNA: TGCGCCAGCAGCCAAGATCCTACCATGAACACTGAAGCTTTCTTT
V: TRBV28; D: .; J: TRBJ1-2; size: .; CDR3: CASNLPGQNYGYTF; DNA: TGTGCCAGCAACCTTCCGGGCCAGAACTATGGCTACACCTTC
V: TRBV27; D: TRBD1; J: TRBJ1-2; size: .; CDR3: CASSLTTGGYGYTF; DNA: TGTGCCAGCAGTCTAACCACAGGGGGCTATGGCTACACCTTC
V: TRBV13; D: .; J: TRBJ2-2; size: .; CDR3: CASRGGGGSGELFF; DNA: TGTGCCAGCAGAGGCGGGGGCGGGAGCGGGGAGCTGTTTTTT
V: TRBV28; D: TRBD1; J: TRBJ1-5; size: .; CDR3: CASSLRQGSQPQHF; DNA: TGTGCCAGCAGCCTTAGACAGGGGAGTCAGCCCCAGCATTTT
V: TRBV4-2; D: .; J: TRBJ2-5; size: .; CDR3: CASSQRFRDDQETQYF; DNA: TGTGCCAGCAGCCAGAGATTCCGGGACGACCAAGAGACCCAGTACTTC
V: TRBV28; D: .; J: TRBJ1-6; size: .; CDR3: CASSPGLLNSPLHF; DNA: TGTGCCAGCAGCCCGGGACTTCTTAATTCACCCCTCCACTTT
V: TRBV9; D: .; J: TRBJ1-2; size: .; CDR3: CASSAQGRAWGDNYGYTF; DNA: TGTGCCAGCAGCGCCCAGGGTCGGGCATGGGGCGATAATTATGGCTACACCTTC
V: TRBV7-9; D: .; J: TRBJ2-7; size: .; CDR3: CASSLAGPPYEQYF; DNA: TGTGCCAGCAGCTTGGCCGGGCCACCCTACGAGCAGTACTTC
V: TRBV5-4; D: .; J: TRBJ2-7; size: .; CDR3: CASSLYSGSSYEQYF; DNA: TGTGCCAGCAGCTTGTACAGCGGAAGCTCCTACGAGCAGTACTTC
V: TRBV10-2; D: .; J: TRBJ1-1; size: .; CDR3: CASTRSEGRNTEAFF; DNA: TGCGCCAGCACCCGAAGTGAGGGACGGAACACTGAAGCTTTCTTT
V: TRBV4-1; D: .; J: TRBJ1-5; size: once; CDR3: CASSQEWRDNQPQHF; DNA: TGCGCCAGCAGCCAAGAGTGGAGGGACAATCAGCCCCAGCATTTT
V: TRBV5-6; D: TRBD1; J: TRBJ2-3; size: .; CDR3: CASSLGVDRGWADTQYF; DNA: TGTGCCAGCAGCTTGGGGGTCGACAGGGGCTGGGCAGATACGCAGTATTTT
V: TRBV14; D: .; J: TRBJ2-7; size: .; CDR3: CASSQGTGPVVEQYF; DNA: TGTGCCAGCAGCCAAGGGACCGGGCCTGTTGTCGAGCAGTACTTC
V: TRBV6-1; D: .; J: TRBJ1-1; size: once; CDR3: CATLGVDEAFF; DNA: TGTGCCACCCTAGGAGTTGATGAAGCTTTCTTT
V: TRBV30; D: .; J: TRBJ2-7; size: .; CDR3: CAWSLGNYEQYF; DNA: TGTGCCTGGAGTTTAGGGAACTACGAGCAGTACTTC
V: TRBV9; D: TRBD2; J: TRBJ2-1; size: .; CDR3: CASQRETYNEQFF; DNA: TGTGCCAGCCAGCGGGAGACCTACAATGAGCAGTTCTTC
V: TRBV19; D: .; J: TRBJ2-1; size: .; CDR3: CASSTGNSYNEQFF; DNA: TGTGCCAGTAGTACGGGGAACTCCTACAATGAGCAGTTCTTC
V: TRBV27; D: .; J: TRBJ2-7; size: .; CDR3: CASSLSIPGAAWSYEQYF; DNA: TGTGCCAGCAGTTTATCGATACCAGGGGCTGCGTGGTCCTACGAGCAGTACTTC
V: TRBV4-2; D: TRBD2; J: TRBJ2-2; size: .; CDR3: CASSQVSTVAGGLAGELFF; DNA: TGTGCCAGCAGCCAAGTTAGTACGGTCGCGGGGGGACTGGCCGGGGAGCTGTTTTTT
V: TRBV7-9; D: .; J: TRBJ2-5; size: .; CDR3: CASSYILGGETQYF; DNA: TGTGCCAGCAGCTACATTCTAGGTGGAGAGACCCAGTACTTC
V: TRBV6-5; D: TRBD2; J: TRBJ2-1; size: .; CDR3: CASSPLAGGYNEQFF; DNA: TGTGCCAGCAGTCCACTAGCGGGGGGGTACAATGAGCAGTTCTTC
V: TRBV5-4; D: TRBD1; J: TRBJ1-2; size: .; CDR3: CASSRDRGNYGYTF; DNA: TGTGCCAGCAGCAGGGACAGGGGGAACTATGGCTACACCTTC
V: TRBV9; D: TRBD2; J: TRBJ2-5; size: .; CDR3: CASSVEGLAGRETQYF; DNA: TGTGCCAGCAGCGTAGAGGGACTAGCGGGACGGGAGACCCAGTACTTC
V: TRBV6-6; D: .; J: TRBJ2-7; size: .; CDR3: CASSYSGWGNREQYF; DNA: TGTGCCAGCAGTTACTCGGGCTGGGGAAACCGGGAGCAGTACTTC
V: TRBV19; D: TRBD1; J: TRBJ1-2; size: .; CDR3: CASSPGTGTNYGYTF; DNA: TGTGCCAGTAGTCCTGGGACAGGTACTAACTATGGCTACACCTTC
V: TRBV6-5; D: .; J: TRBJ1-5; size: .; CDR3: CASSYRVNQPQHF; DNA: TGTGCCAGCAGCTACAGGGTTAATCAGCCCCAGCATTTT
V: TRBV4-2; D: .; J: TRBJ2-3; size: .; CDR3: CASSQSRGAGGDTQYF; DNA: TGTGCCAGCAGCCAAAGCCGGGGGGCCGGTGGAGATACGCAGTATTTT
V: TRBV5-1; D: TRBD1; J: TRBJ1-1; size: .; CDR3: CASSLGDREGWKAFF; DNA: TGCGCCAGCAGCTTGGGGGACAGGGAAGGTTGGAAAGCTTTCTTT
V: TRBV19; D: .; J: TRBJ1-5; size: .; CDR3: CASSIDPSGASNQPQHF; DNA: TGTGCCAGTAGTATAGATCCGTCCGGAGCTAGCAATCAGCCCCAGCATTTT
V: TRBV4-1; D: .; J: TRBJ1-2; size: .; CDR3: CASSLGLSNYGYTF; DNA: TGCGCCAGCAGCTTGGGACTCTCTAACTATGGCTACACCTTC
V: TRBV4-1; D: .; J: TRBJ1-3; size: .; CDR3: CASSESAVTGNTIYF; DNA: TGCGCCAGCAGCGAATCAGCGGTGACTGGAAACACCATATATTTT
V: TRBV25-1; D: .; J: TRBJ2-3; size: once; CDR3: CASIGGDTQYF; DNA: TGTGCCAGCATCGGGGGAGATACGCAGTATTTT